This T cell receptor (beta chain) was documented in a study of shared clonotypes between healthy human individuals. Looking at the study overall: There were three CD4 naive, three CD4 memory, two CD8 naive and one CD8 memory plates per donor.

There were no recent acute infections or vaccinations among the donors, who were healthy HIV-negative adults. Per sorted-subset replicate PCR, input was 150 to 250 ng DNA, representing some 30,000 T cell genomes. Sequencing used immunoSEQ multiplex PCR; TCRdb keeps in-frame clones, though not all of them. Found here are hundreds of thousands of clones, almost 97% of them singletons; the top ten hold roughly 0.055%. Study results and caveats: Incompleteness in sorted-subset sequencing, despite large depth, was shown by rarefaction.

The germline gives CDR1 MNHEY, CDR2 SMNVEV (reference sequence). The CDR3 loop spans 17 amino acids. The junction had 15 bases not matched to a gene; V was cut back by 5 bases and J by 4 bases. This clone has only one observation. Its antigen is still unknown. V and J are TRBV27 and TRBJ2-3, with TRBD1 matching over 7 bases. This receptor was obtained from a woman aged 30 to 39 in good health. Sequences were obtained from naive CD4+ T cells sorted from blood. Specified subset: CD45RA+ positively selected. CDR3 in DNA: TGTGCCAGCAGTCAGCGCCCGGACAGGTCTCGCGCAGATACGCAGTATTTT. It codes for CASSQRPDRSRADTQYF.